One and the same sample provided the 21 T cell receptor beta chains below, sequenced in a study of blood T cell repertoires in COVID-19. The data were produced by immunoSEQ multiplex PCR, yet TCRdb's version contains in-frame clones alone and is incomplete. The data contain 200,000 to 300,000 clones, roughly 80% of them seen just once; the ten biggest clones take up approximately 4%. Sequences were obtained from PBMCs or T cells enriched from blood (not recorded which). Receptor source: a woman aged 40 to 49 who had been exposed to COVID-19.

CDR3 amino acids: CASSSLGGTDHQPQHF. The DNA for the CDR3 is TGTGCCAGTAGTTCACTAGGCGGGACAGATCATCAGCCCCAGCATTTT. This chain joins TRBV19 and TRBJ1-5; 7 positions match TRBD1. Germline V gene lookup returns CDR1 LNHDA and CDR2 SQIVND (reference sequence). This CDR3 has 16 amino acids. V lost 5 bases to trimming and J lost 5 bases; unmatched junction nucleotides: 12.

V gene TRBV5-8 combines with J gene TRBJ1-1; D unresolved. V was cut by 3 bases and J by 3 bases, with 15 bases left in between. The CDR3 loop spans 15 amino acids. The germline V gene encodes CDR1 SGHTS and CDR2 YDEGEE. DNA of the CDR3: TGTGCCAGCAGCTGGGGAGGGAACAAGGACACTGAAGCTTTCTTT. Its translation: CASSWGGNKDTEAFF.

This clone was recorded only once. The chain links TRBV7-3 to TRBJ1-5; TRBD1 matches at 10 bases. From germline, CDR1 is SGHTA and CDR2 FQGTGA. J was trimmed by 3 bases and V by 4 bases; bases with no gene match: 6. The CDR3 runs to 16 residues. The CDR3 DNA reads TGTGCCAGCAGCTATCGAGGGACAGGGGTCAATCAGCCCCAGCATTTT. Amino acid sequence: CASSYRGTGVNQPQHF.

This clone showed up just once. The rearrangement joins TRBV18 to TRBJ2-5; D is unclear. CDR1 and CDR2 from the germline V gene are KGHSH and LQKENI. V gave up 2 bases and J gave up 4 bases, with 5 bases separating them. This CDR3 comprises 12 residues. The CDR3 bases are TGTGCCAGCTCACCAGTCCTAGAGACCCAGTACTTC. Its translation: CASSPVLETQYF.

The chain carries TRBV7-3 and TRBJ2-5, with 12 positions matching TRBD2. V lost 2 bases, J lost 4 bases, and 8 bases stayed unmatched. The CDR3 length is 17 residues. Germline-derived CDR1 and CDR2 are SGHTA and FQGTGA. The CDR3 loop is CASSLLSSGGARETQYF. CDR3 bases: TGTGCCAGCAGCTTACTCTCTAGCGGGGGGGCCAGAGAGACCCAGTACTTC.

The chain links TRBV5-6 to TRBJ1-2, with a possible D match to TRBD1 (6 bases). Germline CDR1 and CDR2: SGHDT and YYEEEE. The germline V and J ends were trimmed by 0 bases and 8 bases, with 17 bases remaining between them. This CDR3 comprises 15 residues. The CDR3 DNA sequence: TGTGCCAGCAGCTTGGGGACAGAAAAACTATGGGGCTACACCTTC. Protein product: CASSLGTEKLWGYTF.

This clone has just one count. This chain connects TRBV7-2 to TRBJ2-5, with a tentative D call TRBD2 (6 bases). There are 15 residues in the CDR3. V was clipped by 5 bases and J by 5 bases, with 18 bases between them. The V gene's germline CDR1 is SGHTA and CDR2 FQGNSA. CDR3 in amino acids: CASSPRLRDGETQYF. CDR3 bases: TGTGCCAGCAGCCCCAGACTGCGGGACGGCGAGACCCAGTACTTC.

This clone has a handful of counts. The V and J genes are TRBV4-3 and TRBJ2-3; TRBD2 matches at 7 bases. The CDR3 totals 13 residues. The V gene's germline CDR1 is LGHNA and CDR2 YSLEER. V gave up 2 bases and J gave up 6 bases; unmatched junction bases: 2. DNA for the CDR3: TGCGCCAGCAGCCAAATCGGGGGGGATACGCAGTATTTT. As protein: CASSQIGGDTQYF.

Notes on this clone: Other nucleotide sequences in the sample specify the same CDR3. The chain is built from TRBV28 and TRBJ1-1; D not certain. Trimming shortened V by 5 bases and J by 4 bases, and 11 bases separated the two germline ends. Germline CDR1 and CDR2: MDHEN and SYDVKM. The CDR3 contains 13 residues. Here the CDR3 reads CASSRGDGTEAFF. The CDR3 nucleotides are TGTGCCAGCAGTCGGGGTGATGGCACTGAAGCTTTCTTT.

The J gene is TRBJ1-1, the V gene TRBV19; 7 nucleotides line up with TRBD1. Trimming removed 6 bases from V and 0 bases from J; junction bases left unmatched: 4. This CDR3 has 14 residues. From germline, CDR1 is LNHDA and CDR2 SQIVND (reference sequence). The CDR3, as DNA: TGTGCCAGTAGCCTAGGACAGGTGAACACTGAAGCTTTCTTT. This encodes CASSLGQVNTEAFF.

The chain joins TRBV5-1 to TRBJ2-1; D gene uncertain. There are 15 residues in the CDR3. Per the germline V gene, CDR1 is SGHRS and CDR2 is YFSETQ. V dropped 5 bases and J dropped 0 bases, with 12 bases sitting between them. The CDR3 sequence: CASSVQDTSYNEQFF. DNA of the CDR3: TGCGCCAGCAGTGTTCAGGATACCTCCTACAATGAGCAGTTCTTC.

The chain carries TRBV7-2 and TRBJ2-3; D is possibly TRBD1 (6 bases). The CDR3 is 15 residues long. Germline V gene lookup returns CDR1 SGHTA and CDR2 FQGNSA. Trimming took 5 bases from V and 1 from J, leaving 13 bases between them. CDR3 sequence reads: CASSPRQGRTDTQYF. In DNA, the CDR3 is TGTGCCAGCAGCCCCAGGCAGGGGCGCACAGATACGCAGTATTTT.

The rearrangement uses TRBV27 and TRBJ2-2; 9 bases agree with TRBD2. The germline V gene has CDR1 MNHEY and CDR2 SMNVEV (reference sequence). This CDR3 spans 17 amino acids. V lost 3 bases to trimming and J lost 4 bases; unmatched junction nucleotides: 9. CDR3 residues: CASSLWRGGSGTGELFF. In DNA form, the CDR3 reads TGTGCCAGCAGTTTGTGGCGGGGGGGGTCCGGCACCGGGGAGCTGTTTTTT.

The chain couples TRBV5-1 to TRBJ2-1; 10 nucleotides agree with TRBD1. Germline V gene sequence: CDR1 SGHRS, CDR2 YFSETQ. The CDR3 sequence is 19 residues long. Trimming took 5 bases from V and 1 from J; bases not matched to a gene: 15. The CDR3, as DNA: TGCGCCAGCAGTTTTCTCCGGGACAGGGGTCTCGATTCCTACAATGAGCAGTTCTTC. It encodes CASSFLRDRGLDSYNEQFF.

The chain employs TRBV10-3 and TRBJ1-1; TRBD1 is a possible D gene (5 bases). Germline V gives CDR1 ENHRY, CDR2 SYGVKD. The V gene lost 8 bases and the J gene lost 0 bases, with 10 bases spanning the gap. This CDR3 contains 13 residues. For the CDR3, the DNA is TGTGCCATCGGGAAAGGGGTGAACACTGAAGCTTTCTTT. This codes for CAIGKGVNTEAFF.

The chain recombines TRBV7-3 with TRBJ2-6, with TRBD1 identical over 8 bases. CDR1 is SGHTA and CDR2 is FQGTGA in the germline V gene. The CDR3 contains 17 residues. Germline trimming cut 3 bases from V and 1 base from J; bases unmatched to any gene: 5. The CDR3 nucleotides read TGTGCCAGCAGCTTGACAGGGGATTGGTCTGGGGCCAACGTCCTGACTTTC. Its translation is CASSLTGDWSGANVLTF.

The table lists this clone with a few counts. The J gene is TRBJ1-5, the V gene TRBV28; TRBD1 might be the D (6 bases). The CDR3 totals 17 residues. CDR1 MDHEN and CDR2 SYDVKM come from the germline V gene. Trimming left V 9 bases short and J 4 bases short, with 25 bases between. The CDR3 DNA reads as TGTGCCAGTACGGGGGGGCGCAGGCACGGGGGAAATCAGCCCCAGCATTTT. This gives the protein CASTGGRRHGGNQPQHF. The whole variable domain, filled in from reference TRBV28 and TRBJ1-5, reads DVKVTQSSRYLVKRTGEKVFLECVQDMDHENMFWYRQDPGLGLRLIYFSYDVKMKEKGDIPEGYSVSREKKERFSLILESASTNQTSMYLCASTGGRRHGGNQPQHFGDGTRLSIL.

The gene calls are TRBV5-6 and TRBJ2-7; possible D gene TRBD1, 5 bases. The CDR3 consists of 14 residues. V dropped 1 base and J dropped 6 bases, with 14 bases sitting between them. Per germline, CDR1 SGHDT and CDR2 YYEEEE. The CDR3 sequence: CASSLRIGAGEQYF. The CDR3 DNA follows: TGTGCCAGCAGCTTGAGGATAGGGGCCGGCGAGCAGTACTTC.

CDR3 amino acids: CASSTQGSTEAFF. CDR3 coding DNA: TGTGCCAGCAGTACTCAGGGGAGTACTGAAGCTTTCTTT. The chain is built from TRBV12-3 or TRBV12-4 and TRBJ1-1; the D gene is possibly TRBD1 (6 bases). Trimming took off 5 bases at V and 5 bases at J, with 12 bases between the two ends. This CDR3 is built from 13 residues.

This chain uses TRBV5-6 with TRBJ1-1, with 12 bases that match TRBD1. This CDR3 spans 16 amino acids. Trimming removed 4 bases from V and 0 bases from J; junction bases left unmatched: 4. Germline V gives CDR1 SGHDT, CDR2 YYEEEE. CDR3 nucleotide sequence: TGTGCCAGCAGCCCAGGGACAGGGGGCCTGAACACTGAAGCTTTCTTT. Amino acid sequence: CASSPGTGGLNTEAFF.

CDR3 in amino acids: CASSGFTGYGGTEAFF. DNA of the CDR3: TGTGCCAGTTCCGGGTTCACGGGGTACGGGGGCACTGAAGCTTTCTTT. The rearrangement joins TRBV19 to TRBJ1-1, with a tentative D call TRBD1 (5 bases). Looked up from germline, CDR1 is LNHDA and CDR2 is SQIVND (reference sequence). Trimming left V 8 bases short and J 4 bases short, with 23 bases between. There are 16 residues in the CDR3.